Listed below are T cell receptor beta chains from one sample, sequenced in a study of CXCR3-negative and CXCR3-positive naive CD8 T cells. TCRdb re-called the 5' RACE reads and catalogs CDR3 proteins one per entry, DNA excluded. The sample spans 43,000 or so distinct CDR3 sequences; the ten largest clones claim about 1.4%. The sample taken for sequencing was naive CXCR3- CD8+ T cells from blood. The receptors derive from a human donor in good health. Some clones in this sample may be carry-over from other donors' samples. Each CDR3 is given with its conserved first and last residue. The size of a clone is reported for some rows only, either as once, few or many, or as a class for expanded clones.

.	TRBV28	TRBJ2-3	CASSQGETDTQYF
.	TRBV20-1	TRBJ1-5	CSASTDYQPQHF
medium-sized	TRBV6-5	TRBJ1-1	CASSTLRGAGTEAFF
.	TRBV5-1	TRBJ2-3	CASSYIGNTDTQYF
.	TRBV5-1	TRBJ2-7	CASSLVPNAQGWSYEQYF
.	TRBV10-3	TRBJ2-1	CAISEGAYSYNEQFF
.	TRBV28	TRBJ2-7	CASSPLGRSYEQYF
.	TRBV6-2/TRBV6-3	TRBJ2-5	CASSYTGSLQETQYF
.	TRBV29-1	TRBJ1-2	CSVATTEGARGYTF
.	TRBV7-2	TRBJ2-3	CASSLVGGHTDTQYF
.	TRBV12-3/TRBV12-4	TRBJ1-2	CASSPTGTYGYTF
.	TRBV29-1	TRBJ2-1	CSVESITGGGSFNEQFF
.	TRBV5-1	TRBJ2-7	CASSADGGGSYEQYF
.	TRBV15	TRBJ1-5	CATSRAGGFQPQHF
.	TRBV30	TRBJ2-7	CATGLAGPYEQYF
.	TRBV12-3/TRBV12-4	TRBJ2-4	CASRPGTSGGENIQYF
.	TRBV6-2/TRBV6-3	TRBJ2-1	CASSSMTKHEQFF
.	TRBV5-1	TRBJ2-7	CASSFVQGADEQYF